The 10 T cell receptor beta chains presented below share a single source sample, sequenced in a study of response to subunit inactivated influenza vaccine. Each CDR3 protein gets one entry after TCRdb re-called the RT-PCR reads with MiXCR. The sample has about 240,000 distinct CDR3 sequences; 9.5% to 15% are singletons. The sample here was non-naive T cells sorted from PBMCs, taken around 15 days before vaccination. The receptors come from a man aged 50 to 59 who received an inactivated influenza vaccine.

This clonotype was detected a few times. The V call is TRBV2, the J call TRBJ2-2; D gene uncertain. The V end was cut by 7 bases, the J end by 2 bases, with 11 bases between. The CDR3 is made up of 14 amino acids. Germline V lookup: CDR1 SNHLY, CDR2 FYNNEI. The CDR3 protein is CASIYEVNTGELFF. The CDR3 region has the DNA TGTGCCAGCATTTATGAGGTTAACACCGGGGAGCTGTTTTTT.

There are many counts of this clonotype. This chain connects TRBV4-3 to TRBJ1-6, with 7 positions matching TRBD1. With 4 bases clipped from V and 7 bases from J, the junction kept 1 base outside the gene matches. CDR1 and CDR2 from the germline V gene are LGHNA and YSLEER. The CDR3 is made up of 13 amino acids. CDR3 sequence reads: CASSPDRNSPLHF. In DNA, the CDR3 is TGCGCCAGCAGCCCGGACAGGAATTCACCCCTCCACTTT.

This clonotype appeared many times. The chain employs TRBV12-3 or TRBV12-4 and TRBJ2-3; D uncertain. V lost 5 bases to trimming and J lost 0 bases, with 9 bases between them. CDR3 length: 14 residues. The CDR3: CASSRQDSTDTQYF. DNA for the CDR3: TGTGCCAGCAGTCGCCAGGACAGCACAGATACGCAGTATTTT.

The chain has TRBV28 and TRBJ2-1; 9 bases align to TRBD1. This CDR3 has 14 amino acids. Germline CDR1 is MDHEN and CDR2 is SYDVKM. V shed 5 bases and J 3 bases; nucleotides not matched to a gene: 2. The DNA for the CDR3 is TGTGCCAGCAGTCGGACAGGGGACTACAATGAGCAGTTCTTC. Its translation is CASSRTGDYNEQFF.

This clonotype was seen a handful of times. The V and J genes are TRBV19 and TRBJ2-7; possible D gene TRBD1, 5 bases. CDR1 and CDR2 (germline): LNHDA, SQIVND (reference sequence). CDR3 length: 14 residues. V was trimmed by 5 bases and J by 0 bases, leaving 11 bases between them. This chain's CDR3 is CASSPWGGSYEQYF. Here the CDR3 DNA reads TGTGCCAGTAGTCCGTGGGGCGGCTCCTACGAGCAGTACTTC.

The chain links TRBV28 to TRBJ1-6; D not certain. This CDR3 region has 15 residues. Trimming took 8 bases from V and 5 from J, leaving 16 bases between them. CDR1 and CDR2 from the germline V gene are MDHEN and SYDVKM. The CDR3 bases are TGTGCCAGCCTCCGGGCGGGCCCAAATAATTCACCCCTCCACTTT. Encoded protein: CASLRAGPNNSPLHF.

This clonotype was seen a handful of times. This rearrangement joins TRBV5-1 to TRBJ2-3, with D perhaps matching TRBD2 (6 bases). Germline assignment: CDR1 SGHRS and CDR2 YFSETQ. The length of the CDR3 is 12 residues. With 0 bases removed from V and 8 bases from J, the gap between germline ends came to 7 bases. CDR3 protein: CASSLDGGTQYF. The CDR3, as DNA: TGCGCCAGCAGCTTGGACGGGGGTACGCAGTATTTT.

The V and J genes are TRBV5-1 and TRBJ2-5, with 10 bases matching TRBD1. V gave up 4 bases and J gave up 5 bases; unmatched junction bases: 5. The CDR3 contains 14 residues. Germline V lookup: CDR1 SGHRS, CDR2 YFSETQ. The CDR3 region is CASSVTGGTETQYF. CDR3 in DNA: TGCGCCAGCAGCGTGACAGGGGGCACGGAGACCCAGTACTTC.

In this sample, this clonotype turned up a few times. The chain couples TRBV11-2 to TRBJ2-1; D may be TRBD1 or TRBD2 (5 bases each). This CDR3 contains 15 residues. Germline CDR1 reads SGHAT; CDR2 reads FQNNGV. V lost 1 base and J 8 bases, leaving 15 bases between the germline ends. CDR3 region: CASSLGFPGQDEQFF. The CDR3 bases are TGTGCCAGCAGCTTAGGGTTCCCGGGGCAGGATGAGCAGTTCTTC.

This clonotype came up many times. This sequence joins TRBV4-2 and TRBJ1-2, with D maybe TRBD1 (6 bases). CDR3 length: 14 residues. With 1 base removed from V and 8 bases from J, the gap between germline ends came to 14 bases. Germline CDR1 reads LGHNA; CDR2 reads YNFKEQ. The CDR3 reads CASSQVRDTGGYTF. DNA of the CDR3: TGTGCCAGCAGCCAAGTTAGGGACACGGGAGGCTACACCTTC.